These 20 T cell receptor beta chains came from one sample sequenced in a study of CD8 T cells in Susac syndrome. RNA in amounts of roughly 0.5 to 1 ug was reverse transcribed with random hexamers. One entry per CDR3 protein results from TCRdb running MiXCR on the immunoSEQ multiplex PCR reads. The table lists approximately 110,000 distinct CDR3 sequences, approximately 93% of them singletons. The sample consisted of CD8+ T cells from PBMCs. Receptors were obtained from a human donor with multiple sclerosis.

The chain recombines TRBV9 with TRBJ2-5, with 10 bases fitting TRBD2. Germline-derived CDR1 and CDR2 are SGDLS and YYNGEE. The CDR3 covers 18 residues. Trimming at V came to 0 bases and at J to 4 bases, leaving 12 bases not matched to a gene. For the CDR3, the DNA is TGTGCCAGCAGCGTAGGGGAGGGGCTAGCGGGGGTTGGAGAGACCCAGTACTTC. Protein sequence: CASSVGEGLAGVGETQYF.

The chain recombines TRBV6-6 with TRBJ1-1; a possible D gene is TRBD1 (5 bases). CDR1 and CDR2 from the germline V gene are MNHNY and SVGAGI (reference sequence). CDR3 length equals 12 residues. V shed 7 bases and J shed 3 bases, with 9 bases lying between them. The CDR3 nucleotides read TGTGCCAGCACCCTGGGGGACACTGAAGCTTTCTTT. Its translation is CASTLGDTEAFF.

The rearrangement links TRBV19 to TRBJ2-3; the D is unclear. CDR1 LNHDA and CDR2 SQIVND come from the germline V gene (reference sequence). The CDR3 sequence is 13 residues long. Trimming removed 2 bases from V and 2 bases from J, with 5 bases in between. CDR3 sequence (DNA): TGTGCCAGTAGTATACTGGACACAGATACGCAGTATTTT. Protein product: CASSILDTDTQYF.

The CDR3: CASSLGRTGINSPLHF. CDR3 nucleotides: TGTGCCAGCAGCTTAGGCCGGACAGGAATTAATTCACCCCTCCACTTT. The genes are TRBV7-6 and TRBJ1-6, with 7 bases matching TRBD1. Trimming removed 1 base from V and 6 bases from J; junction bases left unmatched: 6. In germline, CDR1 is SGHVS, CDR2 FNYEAQ. There are 16 residues in the CDR3.

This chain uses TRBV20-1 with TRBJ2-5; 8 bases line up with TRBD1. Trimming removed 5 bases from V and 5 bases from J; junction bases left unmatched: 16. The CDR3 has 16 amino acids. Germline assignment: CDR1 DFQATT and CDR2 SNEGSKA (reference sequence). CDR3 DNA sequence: TGCAGTGCTGTACACCCGGACAGGGTGAACAGGGAGACCCAGTACTTC. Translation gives CSAVHPDRVNRETQYF.

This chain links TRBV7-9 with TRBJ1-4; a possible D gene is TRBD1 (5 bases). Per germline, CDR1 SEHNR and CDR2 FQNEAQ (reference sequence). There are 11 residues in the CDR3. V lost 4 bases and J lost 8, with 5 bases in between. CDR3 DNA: TGTGCCAGCAGCTGGGGCGAAAAACTGTTTTTT. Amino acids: CASSWGEKLFF.

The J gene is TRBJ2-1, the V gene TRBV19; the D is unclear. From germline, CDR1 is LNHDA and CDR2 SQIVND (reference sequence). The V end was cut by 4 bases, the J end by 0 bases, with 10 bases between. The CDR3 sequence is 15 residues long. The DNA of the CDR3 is TGTGCCAGTAGTAAAGGGTTTAGCTCCTACAATGAGCAGTTCTTC. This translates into CASSKGFSSYNEQFF.

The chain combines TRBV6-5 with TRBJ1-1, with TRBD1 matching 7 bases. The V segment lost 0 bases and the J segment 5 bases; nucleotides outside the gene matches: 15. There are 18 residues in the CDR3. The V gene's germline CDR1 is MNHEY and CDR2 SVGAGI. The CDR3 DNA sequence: TGTGCCAGCAGTTACTCCGTAGGGGACAGTGGGTTTAGAACTGAAGCTTTCTTT. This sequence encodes CASSYSVGDSGFRTEAFF.

DNA of the CDR3: TGCGCCAGCAGCCAGCCGGGACAGGGGGCCCGGACCGGGGAGCTGTTTTTT. Translation: CASSQPGQGARTGELFF. The chain has TRBV4-1 and TRBJ2-2, with TRBD1 matching over 12 bases. The CDR3 length is 17 residues. V lost 3 bases and J lost 5; bases outside the gene matches: 7. Germline V gene data show CDR1 as MGHRA and CDR2 as YSYEKL.

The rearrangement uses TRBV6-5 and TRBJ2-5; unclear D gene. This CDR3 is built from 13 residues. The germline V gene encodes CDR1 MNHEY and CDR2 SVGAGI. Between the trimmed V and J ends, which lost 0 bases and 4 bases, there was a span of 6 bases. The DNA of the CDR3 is TGTGCCAGCAGTTACTCGGAACGAGAGACCCAGTACTTC. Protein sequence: CASSYSERETQYF.

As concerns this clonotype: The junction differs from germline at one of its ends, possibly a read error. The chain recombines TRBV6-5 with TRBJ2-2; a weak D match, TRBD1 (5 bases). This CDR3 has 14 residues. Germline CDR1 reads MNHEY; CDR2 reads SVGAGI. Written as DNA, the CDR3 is TGTGCCAACAGTCAGGGTTTGTGGACCGGGGAGCTGTTTTTT. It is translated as CANSQGLWTGELFF.

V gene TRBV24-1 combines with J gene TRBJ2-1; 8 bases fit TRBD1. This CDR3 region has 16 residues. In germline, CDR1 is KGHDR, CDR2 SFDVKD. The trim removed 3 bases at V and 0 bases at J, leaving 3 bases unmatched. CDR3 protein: CATSDPDRGSYNEQFF. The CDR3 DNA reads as TGTGCCACCAGTGATCCCGACAGGGGCTCCTACAATGAGCAGTTCTTC.

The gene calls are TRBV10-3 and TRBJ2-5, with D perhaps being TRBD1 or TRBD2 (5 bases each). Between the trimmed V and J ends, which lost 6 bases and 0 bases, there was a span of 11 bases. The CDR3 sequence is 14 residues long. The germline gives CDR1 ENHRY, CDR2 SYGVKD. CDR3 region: CAIRGTAHQETQYF. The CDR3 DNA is TGTGCCATCAGGGGGACGGCACACCAAGAGACCCAGTACTTC.

CDR3 protein: CASSLVSRNTIYF. The DNA for the CDR3 is TGTGCCAGCAGCTTAGTTTCCCGAAACACCATATATTTT. V usage is TRBV7-9 and J usage is TRBJ1-3, with D uncertain. CDR3 length equals 13 residues. The V end was cut by 1 base, the J end by 5 bases, with 6 bases between. CDR1 is SEHNR, CDR2 FQNEAQ, per germline (reference sequence).

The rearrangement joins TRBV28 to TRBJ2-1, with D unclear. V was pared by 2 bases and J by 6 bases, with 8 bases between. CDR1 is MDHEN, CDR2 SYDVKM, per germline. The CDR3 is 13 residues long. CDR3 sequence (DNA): TGTGCCAGCAGTTTAGAAGGTAGCAATGAGCAGTTCTTC. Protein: CASSLEGSNEQFF.

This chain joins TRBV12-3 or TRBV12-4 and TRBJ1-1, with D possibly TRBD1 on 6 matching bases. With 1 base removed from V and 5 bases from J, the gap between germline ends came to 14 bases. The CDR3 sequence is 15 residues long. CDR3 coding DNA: TGTGCCAGCAGTTTAGAAGGGGGGGTGTTGACTGAAGCTTTCTTT. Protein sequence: CASSLEGGVLTEAFF.

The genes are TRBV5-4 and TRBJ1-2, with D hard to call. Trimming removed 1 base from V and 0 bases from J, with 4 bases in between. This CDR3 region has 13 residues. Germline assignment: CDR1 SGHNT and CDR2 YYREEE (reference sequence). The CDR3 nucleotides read TGTGCCAGCAGCTTGTACGCTAACTATGGCTACACCTTC. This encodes CASSLYANYGYTF.

The CDR3 is CAQGVNEQFF. The CDR3, as DNA: TGTGCCCAGGGGGTCAATGAGCAGTTCTTC. The J gene is TRBJ2-1, the V gene TRBV30, with 7 nucleotides matching TRBD1. The germline V gene encodes CDR1 GTSNPN and CDR2 SVGIG (reference sequence). The junction had 1 base not matched to a gene; V was cut back by 8 bases and J by 6 bases. The CDR3 consists of 10 residues.

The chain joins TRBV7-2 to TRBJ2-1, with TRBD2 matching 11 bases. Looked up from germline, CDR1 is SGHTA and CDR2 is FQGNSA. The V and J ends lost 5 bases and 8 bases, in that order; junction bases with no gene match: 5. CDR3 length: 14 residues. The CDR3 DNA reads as TGTGCCAGCAGCCATACTAGCGGGAGCGATGAGCAGTTCTTC. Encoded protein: CASSHTSGSDEQFF.

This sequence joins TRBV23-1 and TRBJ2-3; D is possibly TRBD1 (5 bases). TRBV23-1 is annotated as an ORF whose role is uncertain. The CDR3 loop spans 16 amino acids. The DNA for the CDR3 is TGCGCGAAAACCTGCTCCCCATACAAAGCAGGGGATACGCAGTATTTT. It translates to CAKTCSPYKAGDTQYF.